This TCR beta chain was observed in a study of blood T cell repertoires in COVID-19 (dated by TCRdb to between 2020 and 2021). With respect to the entire study: Samples covering the acute and convalescent phases of COVID-19 were provided by collaborators in the United States, Italy and Spain. Where available, HLA class I and class II types were obtained from metadata supplied by the sample provider rather than from assay-based typing. Samples came from the ongoing ImmuneRACE study (first 160 participants) plus 1,254 subjects from 6 global collaborators. Subjects who had been exposed to COVID-19, were actively infected with it, or had recovered from it provided the deeply sampled blood TCRbeta repertoires that made up the dataset. A de-identified subject ID, COVID-19 status, age in years and sex were almost always included in the sample metadata. The material from the prospective study consisted of cDNA or gDNA derived from T cells, B-cell-depleted T cells, or PBMCs. A freely available public database, intended as a resource for researchers studying the immune response to SARS-CoV-2, is where the repertoires were released. General study outcomes and caveats: How much clinical and demographic metadata was included differed by source and by participant, and the metadata was provided uncurated.

The CDR3 numbers 16 residues from cysteine through phenylalanine. The DNA shown is the 48-base CDR3, in frame from base 1. Per the germline V gene, SGHTA is the CDR1 and FQGNSA is the CDR2. Trimming accounts for 5 bases at V and 6 bases at J, while the number of junction bases matched to no gene is 15. A remark on this clone: Its antigen remains unidentified. No much larger clone exists at a distance of one base, and base qualities are not known.

In the prospective study, participants were about 18 to 100 years old, resided in about two dozen geographic areas of the United States, and were enrolled through a virtual design. Cohort assignment in the prospective study relied on participant-reported clinical history from a screening survey and a study questionnaire. For ImmuneRACE Cohort 3, a participant was defined as recovered based on two consecutive negative NP/OP PCR tests, clearance by a healthcare professional, or resolution of symptoms. Each participant in the prospective study had whole blood, serum and a nasopharyngeal or oropharyngeal swab collected by mobile phlebotomists. Over an approximately two-month period, participants in the prospective study had the option of providing additional blood draws and questionnaires. Prospective study blood samples were shipped either frozen or at room temperature before DNA extraction. The immunoSEQ Assay, a bias-controlled multiplex PCR, was used to amplify TCRbeta CDR3 regions from genomic DNA. In the paper's pipeline: Within the assay, amplification of reference gene primers was used to estimate how many nucleated cells each sample contained. Sequence reads were collapsed and filtered to measure the absolute abundance of every unique TCRbeta CDR3 rearrangement. Productive Simpson clonality was computed per sample as the square root of Simpson's diversity index over productive rearrangements. TCRdb holds this immuneACCESS table with in-frame rearrangements only. Some clones are missing; in checked studies, unresolved V genes explain under half, and the rest has no known cause. V and J calls and clone size come straight from that table; D and trimming were deduced from the DNA. Across this sample there are around 330,000 clones, with roughly 90% seen only once. 2% to 3% of the sample is held by the ten biggest clonotypes.

The receptor's source is a man aged 60 to 75 who had recovered from COVID-19. This chain is built from TRBV7-2 and TRBJ1-2, and TRBD1 matches 7 of the central bases. Sequencing input: PBMCs or T cells enriched from blood (not recorded which). The CDR3: CASSLGGLGQGDGYTF. At the DNA level, the sequence is TGTGCCAGCAGCCTAGGTGGTTTGGGGCAGGGGGATGGCTACACCTTC.